The source of this T cell receptor (beta chain) is a study of shared clonotypes between healthy human individuals. Study-wide background: CD4 naive and CD4 memory each took three plates per donor, while CD8 naive took two and CD8 memory one.

Germline lookup yields CDR1 DFQATT and CDR2 SNEGSKA (reference sequence). The CDR3 totals 11 residues. V lost 3 bases, J lost 5 bases, and 7 bases lay in between. Profiling relied on immunoSEQ multiplex PCR, and the TCRdb table lists in-frame clones only, not all of them. Of 2 million to 2.5 million clones in the sample, over 85% were seen once. Notes on this clone: Other DNA sequences in the same sample also yield this CDR3.

The sequenced sample consisted of naive CD4+ T cells from PBMCs. The subset was: CD45RA+ positively selected. The chain combines TRBV20-1 with TRBJ2-5, with D possibly TRBD2 on 6 matching bases. The sequence was collected from a young man in good health. Some clones in this sample may be carry-over from other donors' samples. DNA of the CDR3: TGCAGTGCTAGGGAGGGCGAGACCCAGTACTTC. Its protein is CSAREGETQYF.